This T cell receptor beta chain was retrieved from a study of blood T cell repertoires in COVID-19. Study at large: Sites in the United States, Italy and Spain provided acute and convalescent COVID-19 samples.

In the original analysis: Amplification of reference gene primers provided the estimated nucleated cell counts. Some clones are missing from TCRdb's copy, which holds only in-frame ones; the method was immunoSEQ multiplex PCR. Clone size and the V and J calls come from that table; the DNA yielded D and trimming. The table has under 200,000 clones, about 85% seen once; the top ten hold around 4.9%. Germline V gene data show CDR1 as SGHAT and CDR2 as FQNNGV. V was pared by 4 bases and J by 5 bases, with 7 bases of the junction left unmatched. The CDR3 runs 15 residues. The sample was peripheral blood. The receptor was isolated from a woman older than 75 with acute or convalescent COVID-19. This rearrangement joins TRBV11-2 to TRBJ2-2; TRBD2 matches at 7 bases. This CDR3 is CASSSMAGLTGELFF. In DNA, the CDR3 is TGTGCCAGCAGCTCAATGGCGGGACTAACCGGGGAGCTGTTTTTT.